A selection of T cell receptor beta chains follows, all from one sample in a study of tumor-infiltrating lymphocytes in primary liver carcinoma. Each CDR3 protein gets one entry after TCRdb re-called the multiplex PCR reads with MiXCR. The repertoire holds 300,000 to 350,000 distinct CDR3 sequences, with less than 65% as singletons. Specimen: peripheral blood. These receptor sequences come from a middle-aged man with primary liver carcinoma and hepatitis B virus infection. CDR3s include the opening cysteine and the closing phenylalanine or tryptophan. A D gene is named only where the DNA matches it firmly. Size is omitted from some rows. Given values are once, few, many or a class for expanded clones.

d_call,clone_size,j_call,v_call,cdr3_aa,cdr3_nt
.,few,TRBJ2-4,TRBV28,CASSLQGVGKNIQYF,TGTGCCAGCAGTTTACAGGGAGTAGGCAAAAACATTCAGTACTTC
.,.,TRBJ2-1,TRBV4-1,CASSLQRREQFF,TGCGCCAGCAGCCTACAAAGGCGTGAGCAGTTCTTC
.,.,TRBJ1-5,TRBV6-1,CASSATGQGRFQPRHF,TGTGCCAGCAGCGCTACGGGGCAGGGTAGATTTCAGCCCCGGCATTTT
.,once,TRBJ2-7,TRBV5-1,CASKRDTISYEQYF,TGCGCCAGCAAGAGGGACACAATCTCCTACGAGCAGTACTTC
.,.,TRBJ2-5,TRBV20-1,CSARFYNGETQYF,TGCAGTGCTAGATTCTATAACGGGGAGACCCAGTACTTC
TRBD1,.,TRBJ2-7,TRBV7-9,CASSPTGQGDEQYF,TGTGCCAGCAGCCCAACGGGACAGGGGGACGAGCAGTACTTC
.,.,TRBJ2-3,TRBV11-2,CASRPGGTSTDTQYF,TGTGCCAGCAGACCCGGTGGCACTAGCACTGATACGCAGTATTTT
.,.,TRBJ1-3,TRBV5-1,CASSEPTGVGNTIYF,TGCGCCAGCAGCGAACCGACAGGAGTTGGAAACACCATATATTTT
TRBD1,.,TRBJ1-1,TRBV13,CASSLEEGLDRDVFVNTEAFF,TGTGCCAGCAGCTTAGAGGAGGGACTGGACAGGGACGTATTTGTGAACACTGAAGCTTTCTTT
TRBD2,once,TRBJ2-5,TRBV6-1,CASSNSRLAAIQETQYF,TGTGCCAGCAGTAATTCCAGACTAGCGGCAATTCAAGAGACCCAGTACTTC
TRBD1,.,TRBJ2-1,TRBV7-9,CASSKNRDRKNNEQFF,TGTGCCAGCAGCAAAAACCGGGACAGAAAAAACAATGAGCAGTTCTTC
.,few,TRBJ1-4,TRBV5-1,CASSLDVLATNEKLFF,TGCGCCAGCAGCTTGGATGTTTTGGCAACTAATGAAAAACTGTTTTTT
TRBD1,.,TRBJ1-2,TRBV6-6,CASRTNLKGAVGYTF,TGTGCCAGCAGAACAAACCTGAAGGGGGCCGTAGGCTACACCTTC
TRBD2,.,TRBJ2-7,TRBV6-5,CANSYGLAGVSGEQYF,TGTGCCAACAGTTACGGGCTAGCGGGAGTATCGGGGGAGCAGTACTTC
.,.,TRBJ2-2,TRBV12-3/TRBV12-4,CASSLKGTANTGELFF,TGTGCCAGCAGTTTAAAGGGAACCGCGAACACCGGGGAGCTGTTTTTT
.,once,TRBJ1-5,TRBV28,CASSYSQPQHF,TGTGCCAGCAGCTATAGTCAGCCCCAGCATTTT
TRBD2,.,TRBJ2-7,TRBV20-1,CSVRVAGGNHEQYF,TGCAGTGTTAGAGTAGCGGGAGGGAACCACGAGCAGTACTTC
.,.,TRBJ1-3,TRBV12-3/TRBV12-4,CASSLMRNTIYF,TGTGCCAGCAGTCTCATGAGAAACACCATATATTTT
.,.,TRBJ1-3,TRBV12-3/TRBV12-4,CANSFLGRPDTIYF,TGTGCCAACAGTTTTTTAGGCAGACCGGACACCATATATTTT
TRBD2,few,TRBJ2-3,TRBV6-9,CDSSRTSRRGGDTQYF,TGTGACAGCAGCAGGACTAGCAGGAGAGGCGGAGATACGCAGTATTTT
TRBD1,.,TRBJ2-7,TRBV6-5,CISSSFTGGGEQYF,TGTATCAGCAGCTCCTTCACAGGGGGCGGCGAGCAGTACTTC
.,.,TRBJ1-2,TRBV6-5,CASGFQATGGNNYGYNF,TGTGCCAGCGGTTTCCAAGCGACAGGAGGCAATAACTATGGCTACAACTTC
.,.,TRBJ2-7,TRBV12-3/TRBV12-4,CASSTGLHEQYF,TGTGCCAGCAGTACCGGACTCCACGAGCAGTACTTC
TRBD2,.,TRBJ2-1,TRBV6-6,CTSCSAGLAGAGEQFF,TGTACCAGCTGTTCGGCGGGACTAGCGGGAGCAGGTGAGCAGTTCTTC
TRBD2,.,TRBJ2-2,TRBV11-2,CASSIAGRWNTGELFF,TGTGCCAGCAGCATAGCGGGCAGGTGGAACACCGGGGAGCTGTTTTTT
TRBD2,few,TRBJ2-4,TRBV7-9,CASSSYPDRGSKLRF,TGTGCCAGCAGCTCATATCCCGATCGCGGGAGTAAACTCCGCTTC
.,once,TRBJ2-7,TRBV4-1,CANSQTGSSSYEQYF,TGCGCCAACAGCCAAACAGGTAGCAGCTCCTACGAGCAGTACTTC
TRBD1,many,TRBJ2-7,TRBV10-3,CAIRDGTGEDEQYF,TGTGCCATCAGAGATGGGACAGGGGAGGACGAGCAGTACTTC
TRBD1,few,TRBJ1-2,TRBV7-9,CASSLGRTGGGYTF,TGTGCCAGCAGCTTAGGACGGACAGGGGGTGGCTACACCTTC
.,.,TRBJ1-1,TRBV6-6,CANSYFMNTEAFF,TGTGCCAACAGTTACTTTATGAACACTGAAGCTTTCTTT
.,many,TRBJ1-1,TRBV6-5,CASSYRGWSEAFF,TGTGCCAGCAGTTACAGGGGGTGGTCTGAAGCTTTCTTT